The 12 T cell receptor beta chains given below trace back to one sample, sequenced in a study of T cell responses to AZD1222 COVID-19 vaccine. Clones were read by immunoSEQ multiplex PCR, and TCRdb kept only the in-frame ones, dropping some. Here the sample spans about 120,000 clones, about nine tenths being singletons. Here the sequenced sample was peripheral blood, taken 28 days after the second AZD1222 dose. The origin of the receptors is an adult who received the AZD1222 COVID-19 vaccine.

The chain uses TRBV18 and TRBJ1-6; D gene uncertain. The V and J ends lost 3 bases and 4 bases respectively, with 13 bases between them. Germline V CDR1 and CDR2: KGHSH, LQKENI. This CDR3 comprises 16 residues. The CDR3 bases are TGTGCCAGCTCACCGTCTATAGCCGGTTATAATTCACCCCTCCACTTT. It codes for CASSPSIAGYNSPLHF.

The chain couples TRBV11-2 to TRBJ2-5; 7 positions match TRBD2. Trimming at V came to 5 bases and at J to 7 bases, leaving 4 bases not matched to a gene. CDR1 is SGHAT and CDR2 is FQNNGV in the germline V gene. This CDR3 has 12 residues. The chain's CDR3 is CASSRPGGTQYF. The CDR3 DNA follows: TGTGCCAGCAGCAGACCGGGGGGGACCCAGTACTTC.

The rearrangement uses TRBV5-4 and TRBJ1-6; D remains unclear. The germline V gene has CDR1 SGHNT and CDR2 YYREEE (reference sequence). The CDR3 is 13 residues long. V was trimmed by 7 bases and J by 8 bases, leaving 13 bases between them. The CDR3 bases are TGTGCCAGCGCTAGCTCCCAGGATTCACCCCTCCACTTT. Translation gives CASASSQDSPLHF.

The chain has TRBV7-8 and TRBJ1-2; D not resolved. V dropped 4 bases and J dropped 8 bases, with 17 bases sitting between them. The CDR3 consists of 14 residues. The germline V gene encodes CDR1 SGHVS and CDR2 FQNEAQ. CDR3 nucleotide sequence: TGTGCCAGCAGCTCCCTGCTGACCCTGAGCGGCTACACCTTC. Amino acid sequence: CASSSLLTLSGYTF.

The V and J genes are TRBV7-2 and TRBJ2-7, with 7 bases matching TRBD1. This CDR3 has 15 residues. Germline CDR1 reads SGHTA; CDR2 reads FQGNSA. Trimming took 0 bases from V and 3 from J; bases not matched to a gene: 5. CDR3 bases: TGTGCCAGCAGCTTAGCCGACAGGGAGAGCTACGAGCAGTACTTC. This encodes CASSLADRESYEQYF.

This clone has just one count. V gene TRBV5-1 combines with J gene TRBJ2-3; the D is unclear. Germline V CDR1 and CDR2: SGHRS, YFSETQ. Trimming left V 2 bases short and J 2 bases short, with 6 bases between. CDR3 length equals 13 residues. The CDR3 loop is CASSLGITDTQYF. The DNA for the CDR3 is TGCGCCAGCAGCTTAGGGATCACAGATACGCAGTATTTT. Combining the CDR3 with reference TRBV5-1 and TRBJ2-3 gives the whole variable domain KAGVTQTPRYLIKTRGQQVTLSCSPISGHRSVSWYQQTPGQGLQFLFEYFSETQRNKGNFPGRFSGRQFSNSRSEMNVSTLELGDSALYLCASSLGITDTQYFGPGTRLTVL.

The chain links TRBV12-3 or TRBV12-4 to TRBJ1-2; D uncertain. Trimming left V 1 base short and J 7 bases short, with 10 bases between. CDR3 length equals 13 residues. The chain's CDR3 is CASSLDSGSGYTF. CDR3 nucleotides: TGTGCCAGCAGTTTAGACTCTGGCTCTGGCTACACCTTC.

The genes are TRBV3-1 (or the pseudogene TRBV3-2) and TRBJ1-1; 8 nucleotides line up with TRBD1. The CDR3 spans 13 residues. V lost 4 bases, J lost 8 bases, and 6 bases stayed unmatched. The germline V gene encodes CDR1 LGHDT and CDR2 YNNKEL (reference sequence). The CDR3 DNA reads TGTGCCAGCAGCCTCCTAGGACAGGGAGAAGCTTTCTTT. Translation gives CASSLLGQGEAFF.

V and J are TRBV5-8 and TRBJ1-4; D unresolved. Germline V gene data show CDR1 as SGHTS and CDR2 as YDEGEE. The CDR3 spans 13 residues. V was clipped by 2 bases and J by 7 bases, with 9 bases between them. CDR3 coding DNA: TGTGCCAGCAGCTTCCTCAGGAGTGAAAAACTGTTTTTT. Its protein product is CASSFLRSEKLFF.

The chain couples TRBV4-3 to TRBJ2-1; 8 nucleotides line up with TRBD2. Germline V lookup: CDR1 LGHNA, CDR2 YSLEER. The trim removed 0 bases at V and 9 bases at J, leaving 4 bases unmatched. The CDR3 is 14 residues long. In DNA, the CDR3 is TGCGCCAGCAGCCAAGAGCGGGCGGGGGGTGAGCAGTTCTTC. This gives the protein CASSQERAGGEQFF.

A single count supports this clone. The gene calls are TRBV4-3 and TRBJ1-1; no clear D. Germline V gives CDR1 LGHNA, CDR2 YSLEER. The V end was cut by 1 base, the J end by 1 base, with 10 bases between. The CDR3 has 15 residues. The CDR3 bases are TGCGCCAGCAGCCAAGGCTTCTCCCCGAACACTGAAGCTTTCTTT. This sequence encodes CASSQGFSPNTEAFF.

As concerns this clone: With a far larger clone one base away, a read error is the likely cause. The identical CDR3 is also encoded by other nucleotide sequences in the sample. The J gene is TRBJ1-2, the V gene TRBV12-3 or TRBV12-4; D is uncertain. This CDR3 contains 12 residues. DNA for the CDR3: TGTGCTAGCAGTTTCTTCTTTTATGGCTACACCTTC. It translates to CASSFFFYGYTF.